A single T cell receptor beta chain is shown here with its context. What it binds is not known. The ends were cut back, 4 bases at V and 4 bases at J, with 13 bases in the middle. The CDR3 loop spans 14 amino acids. Germline V CDR1 and CDR2: MGHRA, YSYEKL. The sample comes from a study of cytomegalovirus exposure and HLA in healthy donors. PCR used 60 Vbeta primers and 13 Jbeta primers. Produced via immunoSEQ multiplex PCR; TCRdb's table is partial and in-frame only. The sample contains 130,000 to 150,000 clones, 75% to 80% of which appear only once. Study results and caveats: A few chains tied to CMV proved CMV antigen-specific in vitro. Using a false discovery rate of 0.05, a later analysis showed that 16,951 TCR beta sequences were associated with HLA alleles.

J is TRBJ1-2 and V is TRBV4-1, with a weak D call TRBD1 (6 bases). Source material: PBMCs. This TCR derives from a woman aged 25-40 years in good health and CMV-seronegative. This CDR3 reads CASSPGVKGYGYTF. In nucleotides, the CDR3 is TGCGCCAGCAGCCCAGGGGTGAAGGGCTATGGCTACACCTTC.